This T cell receptor beta chain was retrieved from a study of CD8+ T cells in alopecia areata. CDR3 size: 15 residues. V gave up 3 bases and J gave up 2 bases; unmatched junction bases: 4. Germline-derived CDR1 and CDR2 are SGHTA and FQGNSA. Treatment specified: oral pan-JAK inhibitor, 5-10 mg twice daily. It was from alopecia areata patients that lesional scalp punch biopsies and peripheral blood were collected. Once RNA had been extracted, it was reverse transcribed into cDNA to act as the sequencing template. Sequencing was performed with immunoSEQ multiplex PCR; in TCRdb, only in-frame clones are kept and a portion is missing. Here the sample spans 150,000 to 200,000 clones, roughly 50% being singletons.

The material was CD4+ T cells sorted from blood, obtained at week 24, from a patient treated with tofacitinib. The chain couples TRBV7-2 to TRBJ2-7, with 10 bases matching TRBD1. This TCR was recovered from a human donor with alopecia areata. The CDR3 nucleotides are TGTGCCAGCAGCTTGGGACAGGGGACTACCTACGAGCAGTACTTC. Its protein is CASSLGQGTTYEQYF.